These T cell receptor beta chains were read from a single sample in a study of blood T cell repertoires in COVID-19. Only in-frame clones appear in the TCRdb table, and some are missing; sequencing was by immunoSEQ multiplex PCR. Of 150,000 or so clones listed, roughly four fifths are singletons. Sequenced: peripheral blood. The receptors come from a human donor in a cohort sampled during active COVID-19. CDR3s leave out the opening cysteine and the closing phenylalanine or tryptophan.

ASSRQGSGYEQY,TRBJ2-7,TRBV5-6
ASSTYRNEQF,TRBJ2-1,TRBV6-2/TRBV6-3
ACRRGSTEAF,TRBJ1-1,TRBV30
ASSLTGGSGYT,TRBJ1-2,TRBV5-4
ASSEGGAGEKLF,TRBJ1-4,TRBV6-1
ASSLTGVEAF,TRBJ1-1,TRBV12-3/TRBV12-4
ASSLSTDYNEQF,TRBJ2-1,TRBV11-3
ASSFDTNTEAF,TRBJ1-1,TRBV11-3
ASSSSGRVETQY,TRBJ2-5,TRBV7-3
ASSPGALSSGNTIY,TRBJ1-3,TRBV18
ASSVRGGDGMDTEAF,TRBJ1-1,TRBV9
ASSELRAGRTDTQY,TRBJ2-3,TRBV2
ASSQVVSGYNEQF,TRBJ2-1,TRBV4-1
ASNTGGTSNQPQH,TRBJ1-5,TRBV6-5
ASSRGQGFSEQY,TRBJ2-7,TRBV5-5
ASSASLARFHEQY,TRBJ2-7,TRBV7-2
ASSSGLAGDHEQF,TRBJ2-1,TRBV6-2/TRBV6-3
ASSLTGDYGYT,TRBJ1-2,TRBV5-1
ASSYRKDEKLF,TRBJ1-4,TRBV27
ASSQDRNSRGRRGHT,TRBJ1-2,TRBV3-1/TRBV3-2
ASSYSHREHYYT,TRBJ1-2,TRBV6-5
ASSIDRGAYGYT,TRBJ1-2,TRBV19
ASSLEGSGYNEQF,TRBJ2-1,TRBV7-9
ASSLGTANSPLH,TRBJ1-6,TRBV7-8
ASGPGDIRLEQY,TRBJ2-7,TRBV12-5
ASSLSGLAYEQF,TRBJ2-1,TRBV5-1
ATRTGGSTEAF,TRBJ1-1,TRBV6-5
ASSPEKRGSSYNEQF,TRBJ2-1,TRBV10-1
ASRGAPSEQY,TRBJ2-7,TRBV3-1/TRBV3-2
ASSLAPWTGDNQPQH,TRBJ1-5,TRBV28
ASSPSLAGGPETQY,TRBJ2-5,TRBV27
ASSLAGAAPPQH,TRBJ1-5,TRBV7-8
ASSLTMWGLIEETQY,TRBJ2-5,TRBV28
ATSRGLTAEEY,TRBJ2-7,TRBV15
ASSIAGGTDTQY,TRBJ2-3,TRBV19
ASSLMRQTYEQY,TRBJ2-7,TRBV7-2
ASSSLSGNSGTNYGYT,TRBJ1-2,TRBV18
ATTMGQGGSPLH,TRBJ1-6,TRBV7-9
ASSRLAGGSYEQY,TRBJ2-7,TRBV3-1/TRBV3-2
SVELEGANQPQH,TRBJ1-5,TRBV29-1
ASSLEASGEQF,TRBJ2-1,TRBV28
ASSVATRATEAF,TRBJ1-1,TRBV9
ASSPDSRGEQF,TRBJ2-1,TRBV27
ASSPLAPDTQY,TRBJ2-3,TRBV18
ASSQWTSQSYEQY,TRBJ2-7,TRBV7-2
ASSLVGSGGNTGELF,TRBJ2-2,TRBV7-8
AISGQGGDGELF,TRBJ2-2,TRBV10-3
ASSYEQGPLGDEQF,TRBJ2-1,TRBV6-2/TRBV6-3
ASSLQGSYEQY,TRBJ2-7,TRBV3-1/TRBV3-2
ASSLLGGAGYNEQF,TRBJ2-1,TRBV5-6
ASSIVRGETQY,TRBJ2-5,TRBV19
ASSLAGDKAYEQY,TRBJ2-7,TRBV28
ASSYGQGRQPQH,TRBJ1-5,TRBV6-5
ASSEGQFINEKLF,TRBJ1-4,TRBV5-1
ASSPGRDTEAF,TRBJ1-1,TRBV9
SASPRQGADSPLH,TRBJ1-6,TRBV20-1
ASSLAGSYNSPLH,TRBJ1-6,TRBV5-6
ASTVEGRPGGYT,TRBJ1-2,TRBV28
ASSWDRTGRNTEAF,TRBJ1-1,TRBV19